Listed below are T cell receptor beta chains from one sample, sequenced in a study of blood T cell repertoires in COVID-19. Libraries were prepared by immunoSEQ multiplex PCR; TCRdb keeps only in-frame clonotypes and omits some of them. This sample carries roughly 200,000 clones, approximately 85% of them seen once, and the ten largest clones take 6.2%. Sequencing used PBMCs or T cells enriched from blood (not recorded which). The receptors originated from a man aged 35-49 years who had recovered from COVID-19. Both conserved end residues are trimmed from each CDR3.

cdr3_length j_call v_call cdr3_aa
15 TRBJ2-1 TRBV24-1 ATSDPSSGGLYNEQF
14 TRBJ2-1 TRBV27 ASSPTGLAGTNEQF
13 TRBJ1-2 TRBV9 ASSVGDSAMLGYT
11 TRBJ2-5 TRBV19 ASKGQSQETQY
14 TRBJ2-3 TRBV7-6 ASSSLAGVGTDTQY
13 TRBJ1-5 TRBV9 ASSPTGQFNQPQH
15 TRBJ1-2 TRBV2 ASSSATGSHSSYGYT
12 TRBJ2-2 TRBV7-3 ASRSGSYTGELF
14 TRBJ2-7 TRBV5-5 ASSLAWGQGNYEQY
13 TRBJ2-2 TRBV6-2/TRBV6-3 ASSARLAGTGELF
11 TRBJ1-1 TRBV12-3/TRBV12-4 ASRAVGETEAF
15 TRBJ2-3 TRBV9 ASSPHPGQNLADTQY
13 TRBJ1-5 TRBV19 ASRPDREVRQPQH
15 TRBJ1-6 TRBV19 ASTTDSLSSYNSPLH
11 TRBJ2-7 TRBV19 ASSVGTGYEQY
13 TRBJ2-7 TRBV27 ASSLSASGSLEQY
13 TRBJ2-1 TRBV2 ASSEKTGGANEQF
12 TRBJ2-4 TRBV27 ASSLDRGGNIQY
13 TRBJ1-5 TRBV5-8 ASRPMGTGNQPQH
14 TRBJ1-4 TRBV7-8 ASSSQPPTGREKLF
10 TRBJ2-2 TRBV5-5 ASTEPPGELF
12 TRBJ1-4 TRBV18 ASSPRGGNEKLF
12 TRBJ1-6 TRBV7-8 ASSLPQGFSPLH
11 TRBJ1-2 TRBV7-3 ASSLGQGLGYT
16 TRBJ2-1 TRBV5-1 ASSLTTSGASSYNEQF
11 TRBJ1-1 TRBV12-5 ASDRGLNTEAF
15 TRBJ1-1 TRBV7-8 ASRMLGGGYPGTEAF
13 TRBJ2-3 TRBV5-1 ASSLDGGREDTQY
15 TRBJ1-2 TRBV7-3 ASSLYPDIGTGKGYT
12 TRBJ1-6 TRBV3-1/TRBV3-2 ASSQEYSYSPLH
12 TRBJ2-1 TRBV5-1 ASSLTRLQDEQF
12 TRBJ1-2 TRBV24-1 ATSDPGQGFGYT
16 TRBJ2-1 TRBV18 ASSPPAPSYGSYNEQF
12 TRBJ2-7 TRBV11-3 ASSSLTGYYEQY
14 TRBJ2-1 TRBV7-7 ASSPTPWRGNNEQF
13 TRBJ2-7 TRBV28 ASSLQLHRSYEQY
11 TRBJ1-2 TRBV30 AWSVQINYGYT
13 TRBJ1-5 TRBV6-5 ASRTTGQSNQPQH
14 TRBJ2-3 TRBV5-5 ASSLAQGQAPPGQY
13 TRBJ1-2 TRBV27 ASTSIRTGRDGYT
11 TRBJ1-2 TRBV5-8 ASSLMGADGYT